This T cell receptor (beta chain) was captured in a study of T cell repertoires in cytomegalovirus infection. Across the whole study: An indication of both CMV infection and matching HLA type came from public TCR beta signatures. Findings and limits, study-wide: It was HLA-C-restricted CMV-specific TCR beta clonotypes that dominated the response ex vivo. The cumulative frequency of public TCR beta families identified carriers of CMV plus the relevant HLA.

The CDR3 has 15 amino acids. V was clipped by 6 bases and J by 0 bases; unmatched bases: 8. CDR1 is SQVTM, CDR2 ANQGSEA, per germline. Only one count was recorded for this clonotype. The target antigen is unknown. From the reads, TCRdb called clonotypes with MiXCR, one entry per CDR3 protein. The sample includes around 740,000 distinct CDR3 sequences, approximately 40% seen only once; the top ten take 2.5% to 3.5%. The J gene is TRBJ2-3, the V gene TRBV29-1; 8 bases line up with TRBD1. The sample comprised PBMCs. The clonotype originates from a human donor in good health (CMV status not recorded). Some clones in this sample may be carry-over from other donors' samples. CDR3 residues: CSVPQGAGSTDTQYF. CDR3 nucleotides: TGCAGCGTGCCTCAGGGGGCGGGCAGCACAGATACGCAGTATTTT.